The 11 T cell receptor beta chains below all came from one sample that was sequenced in a study of blood T cell repertoires in COVID-19. Method: immunoSEQ multiplex PCR; TCRdb's copy keeps in-frame clones and lacks some. The sample carries just under 350,000 clones, about 88% recorded once. The sequencing input was peripheral blood. The origin of the receptors is a woman aged 70-85 years with COVID-19, enrolled during active disease.

The V call is TRBV10-2, the J call TRBJ1-2; 8 nucleotides match TRBD1. Germline V gives CDR1 WSHSY, CDR2 SAAADI. V shed 7 bases, J shed 1 base, and the junction held 8 bases outside the gene matches. This CDR3 has 15 residues. The chain's CDR3 is CASMSAGGLNYGYTF. In nucleotides, the CDR3 is TGCGCCAGCATGAGCGCAGGGGGCCTTAACTATGGCTACACCTTC.

The rearrangement joins TRBV27 to TRBJ1-2, with D maybe TRBD1 (6 bases). This CDR3 comprises 12 residues. V was clipped by 8 bases and J by 3 bases, with 10 bases between them. Germline lookup yields CDR1 MNHEY and CDR2 SMNVEV (reference sequence). The CDR3 loop is CASGDTYYGYTF. The CDR3 nucleotides read TGTGCCAGCGGGGACACTTACTATGGCTACACCTTC.

This rearrangement joins TRBV3-1 (or the pseudogene TRBV3-2) to TRBJ2-5; 8 bases line up with TRBD2. CDR1 and CDR2 (germline): LGHDT, YNNKEL (reference sequence). The trim removed 3 bases at V and 8 bases at J, leaving 17 bases unmatched. The CDR3 runs to 17 residues. The CDR3 protein is CASSHRGELAASRTQYF. The CDR3 nucleotides read TGTGCCAGCAGCCACCGAGGGGAACTAGCGGCGTCGCGAACCCAGTACTTC.

The chain uses TRBV6-5 and TRBJ1-3; no firm D call. The CDR3 runs to 15 residues. The V end lost 10 bases, the J end lost 8 bases, and 24 bases lay between the germline ends. The germline gives CDR1 MNHEY, CDR2 SVGAGI. The CDR3 DNA follows: TGTGCCACCAGCACATTCCCCCTCGGGTTAGACACCATATATTTT. This sequence encodes CATSTFPLGLDTIYF.

The V gene is TRBV7-2, the J gene TRBJ2-1, with 8 bases identical to TRBD1. Unmatched junction bases numbered 6, after V lost 5 bases and J lost 3 bases. The CDR3 is 15 amino acids. CDR1 and CDR2 from the germline V gene are SGHTA and FQGNSA. The CDR3, as DNA: TGTGCCAGCAGCCCGGACAGGGCCTTCTACAATGAGCAGTTCTTC. This gives the protein CASSPDRAFYNEQFF.

The chain couples TRBV30 to TRBJ1-2, with unresolved D. In germline, CDR1 is GTSNPN, CDR2 SVGIG (reference sequence). The CDR3 consists of 13 residues. V lost 2 bases to trimming and J lost 1 base, with 8 bases between them. The CDR3, as DNA: TGTGCCTGGAGTACCGGGGATAACTATGGCTACACCTTC. It is translated as CAWSTGDNYGYTF.

The chain combines TRBV25-1 with TRBJ1-5, with 9 bases fitting TRBD1. The CDR3 is 16 residues long. Per germline, CDR1 MGHDK and CDR2 SYGVNS. The J segment lost 3 bases and the V segment lost 2 bases, leaving 5 bases of the junction unmatched. As DNA, the CDR3 is TGTGCCAGCAGTGAAAGGCGGACAGGGGTCAATCAGCCCCAGCATTTT. It yields the protein CASSERRTGVNQPQHF. The full variable domain, rest sourced from reference TRBV25-1 and TRBJ1-5, is EADIYQTPRYLVIGTGKKITLECSQTMGHDKMYWYQQDPGMELHLIHYSYGVNSTEKGDLSSESTVSRIRTEHFPLTLESARPSHTSQYLCASSERRTGVNQPQHFGDGTRLSIL.

The CDR3 DNA sequence: TGTGCCACCATGGTGGAGGGGGCGAGCCAAAACATTCAGTACTTC. This codes for CATMVEGASQNIQYF. This rearrangement joins TRBV10-3 to TRBJ2-4; D is perhaps TRBD1 (7 bases). Trimming pared 10 bases from V and 5 bases from J, leaving 21 bases between. The CDR3 is made up of 15 amino acids. CDR1 is ENHRY and CDR2 is SYGVKD in the germline V gene.

The V call is TRBV21-1, the J call TRBJ1-1; the listed D gene, TRBD1, was not tested against the DNA. TRBV21-1 is described as a pseudogene. The CDR3 runs 16 residues. In DNA, the CDR3 is TGTGCCAGCACCGTAAGGGGGCTACGAGCGAACACTGAAGCTTTCTTT. This sequence encodes CASTVRGLRANTEAFF.

This chain uses TRBV11-3 with TRBJ2-5; the match to TRBD1 covers 8 bases. The V gene end was trimmed by 4 bases and the J gene end by 9 bases; junction bases not matched to a gene: 4. This CDR3 comprises 12 residues. CDR1 is SGHNT, CDR2 YENEEA, per germline. The CDR3 bases are TGTGCCAGCAGCTCCCCGGGACAGGCCCAGTACTTC. Translation: CASSSPGQAQYF.

This clone has a single count. The rearrangement links TRBV3-1 (or the pseudogene TRBV3-2) to TRBJ1-1, with 7 bases identical to TRBD1. This CDR3 has 16 amino acids. Germline-derived CDR1 and CDR2 are LGHDT and YNNKEL (reference sequence). Trimming at V came to 7 bases and at J to 1 base, leaving 12 bases not matched to a gene. DNA of the CDR3: TGTGCCAGCACTCCAGCCCCCGGGACAGCGAACACTGAAGCTTTCTTT. Its translation is CASTPAPGTANTEAFF.